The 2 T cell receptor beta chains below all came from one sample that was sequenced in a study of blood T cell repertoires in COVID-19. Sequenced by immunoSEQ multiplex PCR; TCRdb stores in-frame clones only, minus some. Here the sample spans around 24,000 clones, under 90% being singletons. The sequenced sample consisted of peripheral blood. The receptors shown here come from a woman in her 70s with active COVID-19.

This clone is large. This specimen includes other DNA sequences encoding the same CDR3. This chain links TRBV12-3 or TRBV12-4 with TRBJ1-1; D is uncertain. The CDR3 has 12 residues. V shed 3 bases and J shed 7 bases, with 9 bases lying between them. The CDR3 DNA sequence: TGTGCCAGCAGTTTCTACCCAGGTGAAGCTTTCTTT. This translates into CASSFYPGEAFF.

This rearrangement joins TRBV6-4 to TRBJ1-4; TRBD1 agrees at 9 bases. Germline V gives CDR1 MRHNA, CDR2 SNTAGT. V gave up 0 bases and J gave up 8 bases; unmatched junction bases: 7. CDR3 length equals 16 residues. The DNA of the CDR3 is TGTGCCAGCAGTGACTCAAGGACAGGGGCCGGGGAAAAACTGTTTTTT. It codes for CASSDSRTGAGEKLFF.